The source of this T cell receptor (beta chain) is a study of blood T cell repertoires in COVID-19. In the authors' methods: Reference gene primer amplification gave nucleated cell count estimates. Libraries were prepared by immunoSEQ multiplex PCR; TCRdb keeps only in-frame clonotypes and omits some of them. V, J and clone size derive from that table, while D and trimming were established from the DNA sequence. The repertoire holds around 190,000 clones, with more than 80% as singletons. Patients of the Seattle cohort, enrolled during active infection, were followed longitudinally. Between the trimmed V and J ends, which lost 8 bases and 5 bases, there was a span of 12 bases. This CDR3 comprises 12 residues. The germline V gene has CDR1 LNHNV and CDR2 YYDKDF (reference sequence).

This receptor was taken from a middle-aged woman with COVID-19, enrolled during active disease. The genes are TRBV15 and TRBJ1-2; TRBD1 might be the D (5 bases). Sequencing was performed on peripheral blood. The CDR3 DNA is TGTGCCACCTATTCAGGGATATATGGCTACACCTTC. It encodes CATYSGIYGYTF. The whole variable domain, filled in from reference TRBV15 and TRBJ1-2, reads DAMVIQNPRYQVTQFGKPVTLSCSQTLNHNVMYWYQQKSSQAPKLLFHYYDKDFNNEADTPDNFQSRRPNTSFCFLDIRSPGLGDTAMYLCATYSGIYGYTFGSGTRLTVV.